This paragraph covers one T cell receptor (beta chain) sequence. The target antigen is unknown. Ophthalmopathy patients had moderate-to-severe active disease, CAS ≥3, NOSPECS ≥4, and disease duration under 3 months. From more than 9.5 ml of fresh peripheral blood, PBMCs were isolated. This record comes from a study of T cells in Graves' hyperthyroidism and ophthalmopathy. From RNA transcripts, TCR beta CDR3 regions were amplified. An initial round of RT-PCR targeting the TCR CDR3 relied on the HTBI primer set. TCRdb itself ran the multiplex PCR reads through MiXCR, one entry per CDR3 protein. Of about 640,000 distinct CDR3 sequences in the sample, around 20% are singletons; the top ten hold around a third. General observations from the study: Model output signaled ophthalmopathy a median 6.5 months ahead of onset. A model of 13 V-J features distinguished ophthalmopathy from stable hyperthyroidism.

This CDR3 is built from 13 residues. V shed 0 bases, J shed 9 bases, and the junction held 3 bases outside the gene matches. Germline CDR1 reads SGDLS; CDR2 reads YYNGEE. The TCR comes from a man in his thirties or forties with Graves' ophthalmopathy. This sequence joins TRBV9 and TRBJ2-1, with 7 positions matching TRBD2. Sequenced input: blood. For the CDR3, the DNA is TGTGCCAGCAGCGTAGCGCGGGAGTCTGAGCAGTTCTTC. This encodes CASSVARESEQFF.